This is a list of T cell receptor beta chains from one sample in a study of a mutant IDH1 vaccine in newly diagnosed glioma. Sequenced by immunoSEQ multiplex PCR; TCRdb stores in-frame clones only, minus some. Of some 120,000 clones listed, about 80% are singletons. These receptors' antigens are unknown. The sample here was PBMCs, taken from a glioma patient whose treatment included an IDH1 peptide vaccine. These receptors were collected from a man between 35 and 55 years old with glioma. The CDR3 runs from the conserved cysteine through the conserved F or W. A D gene is named only where the DNA matches it firmly. A row's size may be missing; if present it is once, few, many or a size class.

>TRBJ2-3|.|.|TRBV7-6
TGTGCCAGCAGCTTAGGGGTGGTCACAGATACGCAGTATTTT
CASSLGVVTDTQYF
>TRBJ1-1|.|.|TRBV29-1
TGCAGCGCTCACTTGGGGTCCCTGAACACTGAAGCTTTCTTT
CSAHLGSLNTEAFF
>TRBJ1-3|TRBD1|.|TRBV6-6
TGTGCCAGCAGTTATCCAGACAGGGGGCCTGGAAACACCATATATTTT
CASSYPDRGPGNTIYF
>TRBJ1-1|.|.|TRBV6-5
TGTGCCAGCAGTTATAGCCGGTCGGAAGCTTTCTTT
CASSYSRSEAFF
>TRBJ2-3|TRBD1|.|TRBV18
TGTGCCAGCTCACCCGGACAGGGTTATACGCAGTATTTT
CASSPGQGYTQYF
>TRBJ2-7|.|.|TRBV15
TGTGCCACCAGCAGAGATGCGGGGGCCGAGCGGTACTTC
CATSRDAGAERYF
>TRBJ2-2|TRBD1|.|TRBV19
TGTGCCAGTAGTCACAGGGGTGTTGAGGCCGGGGAGCTGTTTTTT
CASSHRGVEAGELFF
>TRBJ2-2|.|.|TRBV25-1
TGTGCCAGCAGTGGCCGGGACACGAACACCGGGGAGCTGTTTTTT
CASSGRDTNTGELFF
>TRBJ1-4|.|.|TRBV28
TGTGCCAGCAGTTTACCGAAGGGGGAAAAACTGTTTTTT
CASSLPKGEKLFF
>TRBJ2-1|TRBD2|once|TRBV5-1
TGCGCCAGCAGCCCCCTCCCGTTGGGCGGGAGTTTGTCCTACAATGAGCAGTTCTTC
CASSPLPLGGSLSYNEQFF
>TRBJ2-3|TRBD2|.|TRBV9
TGTGCCAGCAGTGCCATCGCGCGTAGCGGGGGGGCTAATACGCAGTATTTT
CASSAIARSGGANTQYF
>TRBJ2-5|.|.|TRBV11-3
TGTGCCAGCAGCTTAAGCGGTCGGGTTGAGACCCAGTACTTC
CASSLSGRVETQYF
>TRBJ1-5|TRBD1|few|TRBV5-1
TGCGCCAGCAGCTTCGACAGGGGCCCGAATCAGCCCCAGCATTTT
CASSFDRGPNQPQHF
>TRBJ1-1|.|few|TRBV30
TGTGCCTGGAGTGTCCAGCTGAACACTGAAGCTTTCTTT
CAWSVQLNTEAFF
>TRBJ2-2|TRBD2|.|TRBV4-1
TGCGCCAGCAGCCACGTAGCGGTCAGCGGGGGGACCGGGGAGCTGTTTTTT
CASSHVAVSGGTGELFF
>TRBJ2-1|TRBD2|.|TRBV9
TGTGCCAGCAGCGCCCGACTAGCGGGAGTTAATGAGCAGTTCTTC
CASSARLAGVNEQFF
>TRBJ2-7|.|.|TRBV18
TGTGCCAGCTCGGGGCTAAAAGGCTACGAGCAGTACTTC
CASSGLKGYEQYF
>TRBJ2-7|.|.|TRBV7-2
TGTGCCAGCAGCTTAGTAGACGGGTACGAGCAGTACTTC
CASSLVDGYEQYF
>TRBJ1-4|.|.|TRBV28
TGTGCCTCAAGGTCTAATGAAAAACTGTTTTTT
CASRSNEKLFF
>TRBJ1-5|.|.|TRBV30
TGTGCCTGGTCTTTCTGGGACAACAATCAGCCCCAGCATTTT
CAWSFWDNNQPQHF
>TRBJ1-5|.|.|TRBV27
TGTGCCAGCAGTTTATCGGTCGCGGGGCTTGGAGAGCCCCAGCATTTT
CASSLSVAGLGEPQHF
>TRBJ2-3|.|.|TRBV7-9
TGTGCCAGCAGTCTCTACCGGGACGGCCGCACAGATACGCAGTATTTT
CASSLYRDGRTDTQYF
>TRBJ2-3|TRBD2|.|TRBV28
TGTGCCAGCAGTTTAAGGAGCGGGATTAGCACAGATACGCAGTATTTT
CASSLRSGISTDTQYF
>TRBJ2-5|TRBD2|.|TRBV11-2
TGTGCCAGCAGCTTGGTCACTAGCGGGCCTTGGGACCAGTACTTC
CASSLVTSGPWDQYF
>TRBJ2-3|TRBD1|.|TRBV5-6
TGTGCCAGCAGCCGTACGGGACAGGGGGCCAATACGCAGTATTTT
CASSRTGQGANTQYF
>TRBJ1-1|.|.|TRBV18
TGTGCCAGCTCACGGGTCGGTGGATTCGGGACTGAAGCTTTCTTT
CASSRVGGFGTEAFF
>TRBJ2-7|.|.|TRBV27
TGTGCCAGCAGGACCGGGGCCTACGAGCAGTACTTC
CASRTGAYEQYF
>TRBJ1-5|TRBD1|few|TRBV30
TGTGCCTGGAGCGGGCAGGGGGATAATCAGCCCCAGCATTTT
CAWSGQGDNQPQHF
>TRBJ1-2|.|.|TRBV15
TGTGCCACCGGGAAGGGTTGGACTAACTATGGCTACACCTTC
CATGKGWTNYGYTF
>TRBJ1-5|.|.|TRBV27
TGTGCCAGCAGTCGGGACACTTATAGCAATCAGCCCCAGCATTTT
CASSRDTYSNQPQHF
>TRBJ1-1|.|.|TRBV15
TGTGCCACCAGCAGAGCCAGGTCGAACACTGAAGCTTTCTTT
CATSRARSNTEAFF
>TRBJ2-6|.|.|TRBV7-2
TGTGCCAGCTCTGGGGCCAACGTCCTGACTTTC
CASSGANVLTF
>TRBJ2-2|TRBD2|.|TRBV7-2
TGTGCCAGCAGCTTAGGACTAGCGGACCCCACCGGGGAGCTGTTTTTT
CASSLGLADPTGELFF
>TRBJ2-1|TRBD1|.|TRBV10-1
TGCGCCAGCAGTGCCCTCGGACAGGGGGGTAGGAATGAGCAGTTCTTC
CASSALGQGGRNEQFF
>TRBJ1-5|.|.|TRBV6-6
TGTGCCAGCCTCCCTCCCGGCCTTAGTCAGCCCCAGCATTTT
CASLPPGLSQPQHF
>TRBJ2-7|.|.|TRBV7-8
TGTGCCAGCAGCCGTAACAGGGTAAACTACGAGCAGTACTTC
CASSRNRVNYEQYF
>TRBJ2-5|TRBD2|.|TRBV5-6
TGTGCCAGCAGCTTCGGGACTAGGGGGACCCAGTACTTC
CASSFGTRGTQYF
>TRBJ2-2|TRBD1|.|TRBV2
TGTGCCAGCCGGGACAGGCTCACCGGGGAGCTGTTTTTT
CASRDRLTGELFF
>TRBJ1-4|TRBD1|.|TRBV18
TGTGCCAGCTCCCAGGACAGGGGGCGCGAGGATGAAAAACTGTTTTTT
CASSQDRGREDEKLFF
>TRBJ1-6|TRBD1|once|TRBV7-2
TGTGCCAGCAGCCCGCGACAGGGGGCGACTAATTCACCCCTCCACTTT
CASSPRQGATNSPLHF
>TRBJ2-7|TRBD1|.|TRBV28
TGTGCCAGCCTTGGCAGGGGGCACGAGCAGTACTTC
CASLGRGHEQYF
>TRBJ2-5|TRBD2|.|TRBV6-5
TGTGCCAGCAGTCACTTAGCGGGGGGTCAAGAGACCCAGTACTTC
CASSHLAGGQETQYF
>TRBJ2-5|.|.|TRBV5-4
TGTGCCAGCAGCTCGACGCTAGGGGGGGCAGAGACCCAGTACTTC
CASSSTLGGAETQYF
>TRBJ1-3|.|.|TRBV7-2
TGTGCCAGCAGCTTAGGGGGGGTCGGAAACACCATATATTTT
CASSLGGVGNTIYF
>TRBJ2-3|.|few|TRBV27
TGTGCCAGCAGTTCCCGGGCCCTGCTATCGGATACGCAGTATTTT
CASSSRALLSDTQYF
>TRBJ2-1|.|.|TRBV19
TGTGCCAGTAGTAGGGGGGTAGGGGTACTTTACAATGAGCAGTTCTTC
CASSRGVGVLYNEQFF
>TRBJ2-7|TRBD1|once|TRBV13
TGTGCCAGCAGCCCGTCGACAGGGGGCTACGAGCAGTACTTC
CASSPSTGGYEQYF
>TRBJ2-7|.|.|TRBV2
TGTGCCAGCACCCAGGGGACTATACACGAGCAGTACTTC
CASTQGTIHEQYF
>TRBJ1-5|.|.|TRBV7-2
TGTGCCAGCAGCTTAGTTAACAGATATAGCAATCAGCCCCAGCATTTT
CASSLVNRYSNQPQHF
>TRBJ1-2|TRBD1|few|TRBV6-4
TGTGCCAGCGGCGCATCAGGGGGTTGGGGCTACACCTTC
CASGASGGWGYTF
>TRBJ2-3|.|.|TRBV6-5
TGTGCCAGCGCACGGGACTTCAAGGGGGATACGCAGTATTTT
CASARDFKGDTQYF
>TRBJ2-7|TRBD2|.|TRBV29-1
TGCAGCGTCCCCCCGGGACTAGCGGGGAACTACGAGCAGTACTTC
CSVPPGLAGNYEQYF
>TRBJ2-7|TRBD1|.|TRBV18
TGTGCCAGCTCACTAGGACAGGGAAGAGGCGAGCAGTACTTC
CASSLGQGRGEQYF
>TRBJ1-2|.|.|TRBV28
TGTGCCAGCAGTGGGAGCTATGGCTACACCTTC
CASSGSYGYTF
>TRBJ2-7|.|.|TRBV30
TGTGCCTGGAGTGAGTCCTACGAGCAGTACTTC
CAWSESYEQYF
>TRBJ2-7|TRBD1|.|TRBV6-5
TGTGCCAGCAGCCGGGACAGGGGGCGCGTCGAGCAGTACTTC
CASSRDRGRVEQYF
>TRBJ2-1|TRBD2|.|TRBV27
TGTGCCAGCAGTTTAGGCGGGAGCACCTACAATGAGCAGTTCTTC
CASSLGGSTYNEQFF
>TRBJ2-1|.|.|TRBV7-2
TGTGCCAGCAGCCGGACGTGGGAGCCCTACAATGAGCAGTTCTTC
CASSRTWEPYNEQFF
>TRBJ1-2|.|.|TRBV6-5
TGTGCCAGCAGCCGGATAACAGGTGGCTACACCTTC
CASSRITGGYTF
>TRBJ2-1|.|few|TRBV5-6
TGTGCCAGCAGCTTTTTTTTTGGGGAATCCTACAATGAGCAGTTCTTC
CASSFFFGESYNEQFF